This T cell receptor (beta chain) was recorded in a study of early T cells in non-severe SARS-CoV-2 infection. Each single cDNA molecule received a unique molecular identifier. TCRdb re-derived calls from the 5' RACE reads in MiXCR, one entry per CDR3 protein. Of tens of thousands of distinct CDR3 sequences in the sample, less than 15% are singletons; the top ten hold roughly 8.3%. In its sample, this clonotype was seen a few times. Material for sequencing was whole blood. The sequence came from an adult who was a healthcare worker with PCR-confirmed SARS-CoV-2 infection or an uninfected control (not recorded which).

This CDR3 is CSVETGMGEQYF. DNA for the CDR3: TGCAGCGTTGAAACAGGGATGGGCGAGCAGTACTTC. V gene TRBV29-1 combines with J gene TRBJ2-7; D is perhaps TRBD1 (6 bases). The CDR3 extends over 12 amino acids. Germline lookup yields CDR1 SQVTM and CDR2 ANQGSEA. Trimming shortened V by 2 bases and J by 6 bases, and 11 bases separated the two germline ends.